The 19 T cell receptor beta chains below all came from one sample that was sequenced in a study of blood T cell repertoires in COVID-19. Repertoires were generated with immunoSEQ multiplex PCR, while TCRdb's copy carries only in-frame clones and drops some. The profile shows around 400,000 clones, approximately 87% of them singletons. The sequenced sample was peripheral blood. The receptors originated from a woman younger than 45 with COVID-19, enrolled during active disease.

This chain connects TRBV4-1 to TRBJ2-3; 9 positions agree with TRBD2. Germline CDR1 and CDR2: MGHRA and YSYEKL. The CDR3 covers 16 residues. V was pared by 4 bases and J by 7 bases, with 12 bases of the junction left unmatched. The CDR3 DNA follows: TGCGCCAGCAGCCGCTTACCGGGACTAGCCCGAAATACGCAGTATTTT. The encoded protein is CASSRLPGLARNTQYF.

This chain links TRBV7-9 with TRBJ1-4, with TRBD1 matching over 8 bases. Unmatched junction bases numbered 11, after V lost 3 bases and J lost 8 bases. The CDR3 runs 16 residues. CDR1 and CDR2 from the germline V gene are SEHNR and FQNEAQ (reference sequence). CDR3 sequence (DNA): TGTGCCAGCAGCTTGAGGACAGGGATGGTTTGGGAAAAACTGTTTTTT. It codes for CASSLRTGMVWEKLFF.

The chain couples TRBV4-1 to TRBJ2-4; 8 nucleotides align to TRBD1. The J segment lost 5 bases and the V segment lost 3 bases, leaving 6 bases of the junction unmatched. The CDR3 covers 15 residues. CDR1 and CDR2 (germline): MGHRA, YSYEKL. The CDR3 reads CASSQPDRDQNIQYF. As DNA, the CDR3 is TGCGCCAGCAGCCAGCCGGACAGGGACCAAAACATTCAGTACTTC.

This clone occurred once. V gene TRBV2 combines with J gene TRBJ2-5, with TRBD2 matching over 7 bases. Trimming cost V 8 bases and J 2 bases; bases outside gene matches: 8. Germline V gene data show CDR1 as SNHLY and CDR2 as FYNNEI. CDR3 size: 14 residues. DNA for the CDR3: TGTGCCAGCGTTAAAGCTAGCGGTCAAGAGACCCAGTACTTC. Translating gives CASVKASGQETQYF.

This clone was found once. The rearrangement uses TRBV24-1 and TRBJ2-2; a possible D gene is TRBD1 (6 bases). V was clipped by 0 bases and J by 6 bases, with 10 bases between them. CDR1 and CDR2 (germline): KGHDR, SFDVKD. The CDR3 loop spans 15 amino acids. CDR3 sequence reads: CATSDLPRGSGELFF. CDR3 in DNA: TGTGCCACCAGTGATTTGCCTAGGGGGTCCGGGGAGCTGTTTTTT.

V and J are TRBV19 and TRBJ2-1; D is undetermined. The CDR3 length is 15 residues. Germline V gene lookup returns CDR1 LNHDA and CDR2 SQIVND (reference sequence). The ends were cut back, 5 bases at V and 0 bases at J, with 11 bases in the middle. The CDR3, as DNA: TGTGCCAGTAGTTTAGTCCGGAGCTCCTACAATGAGCAGTTCTTC. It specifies CASSLVRSSYNEQFF.

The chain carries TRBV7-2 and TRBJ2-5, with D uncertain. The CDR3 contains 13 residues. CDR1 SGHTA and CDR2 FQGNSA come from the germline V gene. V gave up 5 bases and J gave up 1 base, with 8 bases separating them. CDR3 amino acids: CASSRHLQETQYF. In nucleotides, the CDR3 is TGTGCCAGCAGCCGACATCTCCAAGAGACCCAGTACTTC.

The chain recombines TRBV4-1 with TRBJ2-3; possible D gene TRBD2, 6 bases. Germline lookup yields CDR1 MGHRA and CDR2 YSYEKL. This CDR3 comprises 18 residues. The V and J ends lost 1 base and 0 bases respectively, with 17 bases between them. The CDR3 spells CASSQGASAGISTDTQYF. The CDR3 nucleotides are TGCGCCAGCAGCCAAGGAGCGTCGGCGGGGATTAGCACAGATACGCAGTATTTT.

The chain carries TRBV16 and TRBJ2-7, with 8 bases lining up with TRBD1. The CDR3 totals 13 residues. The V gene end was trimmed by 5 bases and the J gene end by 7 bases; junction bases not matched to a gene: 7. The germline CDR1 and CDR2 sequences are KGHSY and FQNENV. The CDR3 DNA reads TGTGCCAGCAGCTTGGACAGGGTCAAGGAGCAGTACTTC. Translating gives CASSLDRVKEQYF.

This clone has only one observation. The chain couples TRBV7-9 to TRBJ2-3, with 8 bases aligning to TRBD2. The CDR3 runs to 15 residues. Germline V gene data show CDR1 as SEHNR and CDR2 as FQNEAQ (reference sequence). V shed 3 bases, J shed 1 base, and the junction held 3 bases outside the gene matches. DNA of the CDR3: TGTGCCAGCAGCTTGAGTAGCGGGGGCACAGATACGCAGTATTTT. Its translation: CASSLSSGGTDTQYF.

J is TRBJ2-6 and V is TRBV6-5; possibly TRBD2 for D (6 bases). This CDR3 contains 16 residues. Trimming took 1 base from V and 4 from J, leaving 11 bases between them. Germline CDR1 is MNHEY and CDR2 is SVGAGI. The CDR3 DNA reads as TGTGCCAGCAGTTACTTCTCGGGGGTCGGGGCCAACGTCCTGACTTTC. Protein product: CASSYFSGVGANVLTF.

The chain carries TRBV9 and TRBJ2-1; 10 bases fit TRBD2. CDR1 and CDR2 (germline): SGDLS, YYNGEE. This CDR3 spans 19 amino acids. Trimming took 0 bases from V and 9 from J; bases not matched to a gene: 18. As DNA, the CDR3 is TGTGCCAGCAGCGTAGGCCCCCTCCCTAGCGGGAGCAGAGGAAGTGAGCAGTTCTTC. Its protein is CASSVGPLPSGSRGSEQFF.

CDR3 residues: CASSAQTSGDSEQFF. CDR3 sequence (DNA): TGTGCCAGCAGCGCCCAGACTAGCGGGGACAGTGAGCAGTTCTTC. The rearrangement links TRBV9 to TRBJ2-1; 11 positions match TRBD2. CDR3 length: 15 residues. V lost 3 bases and J lost 9; bases outside the gene matches: 8. Germline V gene lookup returns CDR1 SGDLS and CDR2 YYNGEE.

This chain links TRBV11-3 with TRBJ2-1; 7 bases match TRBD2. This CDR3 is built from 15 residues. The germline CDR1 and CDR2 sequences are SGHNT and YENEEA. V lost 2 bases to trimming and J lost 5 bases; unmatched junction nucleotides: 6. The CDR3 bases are TGTGCCAGCAGCTTACCCGCGGGGGATGACAATGAGCAGTTCTTC. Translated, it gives CASSLPAGDDNEQFF. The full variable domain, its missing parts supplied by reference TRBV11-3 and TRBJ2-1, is EAGVVQSPRYKIIEKKQPVAFWCNPISGHNTLYWYLQNLGQGPELLIRYENEEAVDDSQLPKDRFSAERLKGVDSTLKIQPAELGDSAVYLCASSLPAGDDNEQFFGPGTRLTVL.

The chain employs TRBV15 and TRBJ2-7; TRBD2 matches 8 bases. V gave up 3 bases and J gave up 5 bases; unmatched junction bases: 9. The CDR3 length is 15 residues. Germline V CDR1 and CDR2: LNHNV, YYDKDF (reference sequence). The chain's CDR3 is CATSSFSGTRDEQYF. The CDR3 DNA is TGTGCCACCAGCAGTTTTTCCGGGACTAGAGACGAGCAGTACTTC. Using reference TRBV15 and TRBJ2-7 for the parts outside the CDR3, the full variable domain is DAMVIQNPRYQVTQFGKPVTLSCSQTLNHNVMYWYQQKSSQAPKLLFHYYDKDFNNEADTPDNFQSRRPNTSFCFLDIRSPGLGDTAMYLCATSSFSGTRDEQYFGPGTRLTVT.

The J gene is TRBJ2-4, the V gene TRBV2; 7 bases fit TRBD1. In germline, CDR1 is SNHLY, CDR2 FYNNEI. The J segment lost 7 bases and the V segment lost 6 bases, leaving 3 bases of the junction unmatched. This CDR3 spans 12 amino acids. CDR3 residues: CASRLQGNIQYF. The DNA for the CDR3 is TGTGCCAGCAGACTACAGGGGAACATTCAGTACTTC. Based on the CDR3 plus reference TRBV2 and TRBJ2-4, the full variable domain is EPEVTQTPSHQVTQMGQEVILRCVPISNHLYFYWYRQILGQKVEFLVSFYNNEISEKSEIFDDQFSVERPDGSNFTLKIRSTKLEDSAMYFCASRLQGNIQYFGAGTRLSVL.

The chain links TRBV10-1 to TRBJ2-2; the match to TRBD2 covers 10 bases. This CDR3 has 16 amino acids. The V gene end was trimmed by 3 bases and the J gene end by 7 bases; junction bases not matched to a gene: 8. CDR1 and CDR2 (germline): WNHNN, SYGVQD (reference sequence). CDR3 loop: CASSDQRTSGYGELFF. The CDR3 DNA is TGCGCCAGCAGTGACCAACGGACTAGCGGTTACGGGGAGCTGTTTTTT.

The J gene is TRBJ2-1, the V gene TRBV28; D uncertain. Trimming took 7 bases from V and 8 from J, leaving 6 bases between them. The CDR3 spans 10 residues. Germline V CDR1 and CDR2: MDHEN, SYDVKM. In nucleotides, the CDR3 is TGTGCCAGCAACCGGGATGAGCAGTTCTTC. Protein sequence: CASNRDEQFF.

This CDR3 reads CASSDRGPDTQYF. The CDR3 nucleotides are TGTGCCAGCAGTGACAGGGGCCCAGATACGCAGTATTTT. The chain joins TRBV28 to TRBJ2-3; 8 bases fit TRBD1. V lost 5 bases, J lost 4 bases, and 2 bases stayed unmatched. Germline V lookup: CDR1 MDHEN, CDR2 SYDVKM. CDR3 length equals 13 residues.